This T cell receptor (beta chain) was recorded in a study of post-analysis software for immune sequencing data. Across the study: Disease courses included relapsing-remitting, secondary progressive and progressive-relapsing multiple sclerosis. Study-wide points: Normalized Chao1 diversity was significantly lower in multiple sclerosis patients than in controls. In patients, about 5 TRBV segments were more frequent than in controls, with TRBV5-6, TRBV5-1 and TRBV20-1 among them.

CDR1 is LGHDT and CDR2 is YNNKEL in the germline V gene (reference sequence). The CDR3 runs to 17 residues. V shed 6 bases, J shed 5 bases, and the junction held 15 bases outside the gene matches. As regards this clonotype: What it recognizes is unknown.

Unique molecular identifiers tagged the TCR beta cDNA libraries. TCRdb re-analysed the PCR reads in MiXCR, keeping a single row per CDR3 protein. The table has roughly 650,000 distinct CDR3 sequences, roughly three fifths seen once. The sample comprised blood. The receptor's source is a girl aged 2 to 9 with multiple sclerosis. V gene TRBV3-1 combines with J gene TRBJ2-7; 11 bases agree with TRBD2. The CDR3 loop is CASRQLAGAFRGNEQYF. In DNA, the CDR3 is TGTGCCAGCAGGCAACTAGCGGGAGCATTTCGGGGCAACGAGCAGTACTTC.